This T cell receptor (beta chain) was recorded in a study of shared clonotypes between healthy human individuals. Whole-study results and caveats: Only blood was sampled, and tissue TCR repertoires likely differ from blood ones.

In the naive CD8 group, cells lacked CD45RO and were positively selected for CCR7, so terminally differentiated effector memory CD45RA+ cells were left out. A note on this clone: Its target is unknown.

The CDR3 contains 14 residues. Per germline, CDR1 MNHEY and CDR2 SVGAGI. Trimming cost V 5 bases and J 4 bases; bases outside gene matches: 7. Sequenced by immunoSEQ multiplex PCR; TCRdb stores in-frame clones only, minus some. In the table there are about 2,100,000 clones, under 95% of which are singletons. The TCR originated in a man aged 18 to 30 in good health. Some clones in this sample may be carry-over from other donors' samples. The sample consisted of naive CD8+ T cells from PBMCs. This chain joins TRBV6-5 and TRBJ1-1, with 7 nucleotides matching TRBD1. The CDR3: CASSRQGWATEAFF. DNA of the CDR3: TGTGCCAGCAGTCGACAGGGATGGGCCACTGAAGCTTTCTTT.